This T cell receptor (beta chain) appears in the sequencing data of a study of blood T cell repertoires in COVID-19. As for the study in general: PBMCs, B-cell-depleted T cells, or T cells provided the cDNA or gDNA that made up the material.

The protocol was immunoSEQ multiplex PCR, while the TCRdb copy is restricted to in-frame clones and leaves out a portion. This table holds about 270,000 clones, roughly 88% found once. Trimming took 4 bases from V and 5 from J, leaving 18 bases between them. Germline values: CDR1 MGHRA, CDR2 YSYEKL. CDR3 length: 15 amino acids. V gene TRBV4-1 combines with J gene TRBJ2-7; D perhaps matches TRBD2 (6 bases). The TCR was taken from a woman aged 40 to 55 with acute COVID-19. Sequencing was carried out using PBMCs or T cells enriched from blood (not recorded which). Here the CDR3 DNA reads TGCGCCAGCAGCCGCCTTGGTCTGACTAGTGACGAGCAGTACTTC. It codes for CASSRLGLTSDEQYF.